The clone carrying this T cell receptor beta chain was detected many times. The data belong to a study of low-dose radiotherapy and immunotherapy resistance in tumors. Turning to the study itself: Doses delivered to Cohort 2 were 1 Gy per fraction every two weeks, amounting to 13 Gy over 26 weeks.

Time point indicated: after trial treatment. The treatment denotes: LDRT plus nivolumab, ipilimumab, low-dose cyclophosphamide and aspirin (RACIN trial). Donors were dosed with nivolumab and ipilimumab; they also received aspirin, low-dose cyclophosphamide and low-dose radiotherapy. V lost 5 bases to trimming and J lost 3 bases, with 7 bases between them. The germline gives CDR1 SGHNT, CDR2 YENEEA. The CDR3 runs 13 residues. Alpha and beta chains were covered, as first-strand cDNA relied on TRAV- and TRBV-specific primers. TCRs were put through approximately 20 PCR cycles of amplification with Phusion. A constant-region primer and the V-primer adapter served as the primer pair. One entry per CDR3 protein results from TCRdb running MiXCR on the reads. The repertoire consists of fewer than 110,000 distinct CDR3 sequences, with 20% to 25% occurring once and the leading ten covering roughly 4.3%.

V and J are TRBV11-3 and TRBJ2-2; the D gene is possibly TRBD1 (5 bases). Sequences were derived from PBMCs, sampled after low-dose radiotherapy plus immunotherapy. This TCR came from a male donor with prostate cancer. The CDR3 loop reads CASSRQYTGELFF. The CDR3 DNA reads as TGTGCCAGCAGCCGACAGTACACCGGGGAGCTGTTTTTT.